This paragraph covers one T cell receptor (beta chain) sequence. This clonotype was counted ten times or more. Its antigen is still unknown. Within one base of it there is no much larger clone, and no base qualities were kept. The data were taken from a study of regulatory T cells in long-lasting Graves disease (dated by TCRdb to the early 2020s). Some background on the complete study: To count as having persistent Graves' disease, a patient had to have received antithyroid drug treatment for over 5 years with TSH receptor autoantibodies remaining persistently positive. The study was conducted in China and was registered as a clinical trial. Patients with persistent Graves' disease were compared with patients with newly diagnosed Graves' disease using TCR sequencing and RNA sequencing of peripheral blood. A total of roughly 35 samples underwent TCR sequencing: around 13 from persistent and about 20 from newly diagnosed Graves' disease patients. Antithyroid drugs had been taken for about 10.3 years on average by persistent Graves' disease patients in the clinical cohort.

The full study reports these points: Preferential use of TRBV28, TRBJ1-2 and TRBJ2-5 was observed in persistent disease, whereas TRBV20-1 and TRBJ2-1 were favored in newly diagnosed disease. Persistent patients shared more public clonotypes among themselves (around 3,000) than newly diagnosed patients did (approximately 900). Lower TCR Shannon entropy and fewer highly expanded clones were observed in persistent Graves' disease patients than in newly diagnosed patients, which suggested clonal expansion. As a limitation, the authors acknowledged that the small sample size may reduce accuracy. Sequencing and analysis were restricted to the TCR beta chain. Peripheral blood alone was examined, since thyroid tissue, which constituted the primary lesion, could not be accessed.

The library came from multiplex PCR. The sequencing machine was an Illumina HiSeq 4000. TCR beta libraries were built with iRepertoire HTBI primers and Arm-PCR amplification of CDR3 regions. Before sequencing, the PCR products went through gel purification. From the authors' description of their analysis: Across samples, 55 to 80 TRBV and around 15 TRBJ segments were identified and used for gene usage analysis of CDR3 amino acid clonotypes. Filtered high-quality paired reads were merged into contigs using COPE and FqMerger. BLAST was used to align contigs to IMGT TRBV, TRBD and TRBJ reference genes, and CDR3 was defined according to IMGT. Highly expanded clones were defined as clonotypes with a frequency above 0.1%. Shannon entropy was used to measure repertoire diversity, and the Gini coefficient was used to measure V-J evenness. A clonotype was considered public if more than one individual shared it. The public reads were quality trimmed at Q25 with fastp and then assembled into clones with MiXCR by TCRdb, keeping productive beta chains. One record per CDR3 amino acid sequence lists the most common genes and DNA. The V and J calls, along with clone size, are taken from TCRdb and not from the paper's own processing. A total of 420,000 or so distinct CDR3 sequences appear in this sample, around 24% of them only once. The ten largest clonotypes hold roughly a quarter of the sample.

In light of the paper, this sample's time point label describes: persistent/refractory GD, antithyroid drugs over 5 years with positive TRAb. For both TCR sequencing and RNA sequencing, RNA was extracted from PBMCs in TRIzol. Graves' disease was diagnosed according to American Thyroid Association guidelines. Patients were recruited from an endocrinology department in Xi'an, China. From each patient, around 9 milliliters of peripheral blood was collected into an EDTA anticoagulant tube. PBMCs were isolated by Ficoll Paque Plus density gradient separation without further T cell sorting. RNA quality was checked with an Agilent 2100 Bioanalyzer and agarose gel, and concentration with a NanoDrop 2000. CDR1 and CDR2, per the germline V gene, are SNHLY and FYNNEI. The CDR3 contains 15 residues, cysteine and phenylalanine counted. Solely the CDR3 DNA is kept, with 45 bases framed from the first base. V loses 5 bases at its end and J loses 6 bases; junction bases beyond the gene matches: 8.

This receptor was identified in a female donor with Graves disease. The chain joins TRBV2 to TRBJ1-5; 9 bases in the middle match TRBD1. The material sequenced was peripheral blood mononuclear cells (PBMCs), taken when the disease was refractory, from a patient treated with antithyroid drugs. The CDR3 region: CASSSGQGKGQPQHF. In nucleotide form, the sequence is TGTGCCAGCAGTTCGGGACAGGGAAAGGGTCAGCCCCAGCATTTT.